The present T cell receptor beta chain was sequenced within a study of regulatory T cells in long-lasting Graves disease. On the study more broadly: Graves' patients, diagnosed recently, had received antithyroid drugs under 3 months.

Time point of the sample: newly diagnosed GD, antithyroid drugs for less than 3 months. Preparation of the TCR library used RNA extracted from PBMCs. Trimming at V came to 5 bases and at J to 6 bases, leaving 9 bases not matched to a gene. CDR3 length equals 16 residues. Germline V gives CDR1 SGHAT, CDR2 FQNNGV. The TCR beta library used iRepertoire HTBI primers with Arm-PCR amplification of CDR3. TCRdb fed the multiplex PCR reads into MiXCR, producing one record per CDR3 protein. The data hold some 500,000 distinct CDR3 sequences, with approximately 16% observed a single time. These same records also appear under a second study, on T cells in Graves' hyperthyroidism and ophthalmopathy.

Sequencing was performed on peripheral blood mononuclear cells (PBMCs), taken at new diagnosis, from a patient treated with antithyroid drugs. V gene TRBV11-2 combines with J gene TRBJ2-2; 10 nucleotides align to TRBD1. This receptor was taken from a woman aged 35-60 years with Graves disease. In nucleotides, the CDR3 is TGTGCCAGCAGCGATCCGGGACAGGGGCATCCCGGGGAGCTGTTTTTT. It translates to CASSDPGQGHPGELFF.